The next 24 T cell receptor beta chains were all read from a single sample in a study of PD-1 and CTLA-4 blockade in melanoma. Sequenced by immunoSEQ multiplex PCR; TCRdb stores in-frame clones only, minus some. The sample shows tens of thousands of clones, 80% to 95% of them seen only once. Sequenced material: CD8+ T cells from peripheral blood, taken from a patient given anti-PD-1 treatment. The receptor source for this set is a human donor with melanoma.

The chain is built from TRBV27 and TRBJ2-1; 12 nucleotides match TRBD2. J gave up 6 bases and V 5 bases, and 5 bases lay outside the gene matches. Germline V CDR1 and CDR2: MNHEY, SMNVEV (reference sequence). The CDR3 is 15 amino acids. As DNA, the CDR3 is TGTGCCAGCAGTCTCCTAGCGGGGGGGCTCAATGAGCAGTTCTTC. Translating gives CASSLLAGGLNEQFF.

This clone showed up just a few times. CDR3 nucleotides: TGTGCCAGTAGTTCCCTCTTAGCGGGAGGATTATACGAGCAGTACTTC. It specifies CASSSLLAGGLYEQYF. This chain links TRBV19 with TRBJ2-7; 10 bases fit TRBD2. Trimming removed 5 bases from V and 4 bases from J; junction bases left unmatched: 11. The CDR3 spans 16 residues. Germline loops: CDR1 LNHDA, CDR2 SQIVND (reference sequence). Full variable domain (remainder filled in from reference TRBV19 and TRBJ2-7): DGGITQSPKYLFRKEGQNVTLSCEQNLNHDAMYWYRQDPGQGLRLIYYSQIVNDFQKGDIAEGYSVSREKKESFPLTVTSAQKNPTAFYLCASSSLLAGGLYEQYFGPGTRLTVT.

This chain's CDR3 is CASSNSAQTTYEQYF. CDR3 sequence (DNA): TGTGCCAGCAGCAACTCAGCGCAGACTACCTACGAGCAGTACTTC. The chain employs TRBV9 and TRBJ2-7, with D maybe TRBD2 (5 bases). This CDR3 is built from 15 residues. V was pared by 4 bases and J by 2 bases, with 16 bases between. The germline V gene encodes CDR1 SGDLS and CDR2 YYNGEE.

The chain employs TRBV10-2 and TRBJ2-1; no reliable D call. This CDR3 region has 14 residues. Trimming cost V 5 bases and J 0 bases, with 8 bases left between them. Looked up from germline, CDR1 is WSHSY and CDR2 is SAAADI. CDR3: CASSQESSYNEQFF. CDR3 in DNA: TGCGCCAGCAGTCAGGAAAGCTCCTACAATGAGCAGTTCTTC.

The rearrangement links TRBV15 to TRBJ1-1; the D is unclear. The V end was cut by 1 base, the J end by 0 bases, with 9 bases between. The germline CDR1 and CDR2 sequences are LNHNV and YYDKDF (reference sequence). The CDR3 consists of 15 residues. CDR3 sequence (DNA): TGTGCCACCAGCAGAGCTCCGGATATGAACACTGAAGCTTTCTTT. It yields the protein CATSRAPDMNTEAFF. The variable domain in full, completed from reference TRBV15 and TRBJ1-1, reads DAMVIQNPRYQVTQFGKPVTLSCSQTLNHNVMYWYQQKSSQAPKLLFHYYDKDFNNEADTPDNFQSRRPNTSFCFLDIRSPGLGDTAMYLCATSRAPDMNTEAFFGQGTRLTVV.

For the CDR3, the DNA is TGTGCCAGCAGCTTGGCCCAAGACCCTAGAGCTTTCTTT. Its protein product is CASSLAQDPRAFF. This chain connects TRBV5-6 to TRBJ1-1, with unresolved D. The V end lost 0 bases, the J end lost 10 bases, and 13 bases lay between the germline ends. From germline, CDR1 is SGHDT and CDR2 YYEEEE. CDR3 length: 13 residues.

J is TRBJ2-3 and V is TRBV19; TRBD2 matches 11 bases. Germline lookup yields CDR1 LNHDA and CDR2 SQIVND (reference sequence). V shed 4 bases and J 2 bases; nucleotides not matched to a gene: 2. CDR3 length: 15 residues. CDR3 protein: CASSKGLADTDTQYF. The CDR3 nucleotides read TGTGCCAGTAGTAAGGGACTAGCGGACACAGATACGCAGTATTTT.

The chain joins TRBV7-9 to TRBJ1-1, with 7 nucleotides matching TRBD1. The CDR3 consists of 15 residues. The germline CDR1 and CDR2 sequences are SEHNR and FQNEAQ (reference sequence). V shed 5 bases and J 2 bases; nucleotides not matched to a gene: 8. This CDR3 reads CASSHRDSSNTEAFF. The CDR3 region has the DNA TGTGCCAGCAGCCACAGGGACAGTTCAAACACTGAAGCTTTCTTT.

This rearrangement joins TRBV29-1 to TRBJ2-3, with D perhaps matching TRBD1 (6 bases). The germline V gene has CDR1 SQVTM and CDR2 ANQGSEA. This CDR3 comprises 13 residues. V lost 7 bases and J lost 2, with 13 bases in between. The DNA for the CDR3 is TGCAGCGCCAAACAGGGAAACACAGATACGCAGTATTTT. Its translation: CSAKQGNTDTQYF.

The chain couples TRBV24-1 to TRBJ2-3; no clear D gene. The CDR3 totals 11 residues. CDR1 and CDR2 from the germline V gene are KGHDR and SFDVKD. V dropped 5 bases and J dropped 3 bases, with 2 bases sitting between them. In DNA form, the CDR3 reads TGTGCCACCAGTGGGACAGATACGCAGTATTTT. It translates to CATSGTDTQYF.

CDR3 sequence: CASSADSYETDTQYF. CDR3 nucleotide sequence: TGTGCCAGCAGCGCGGACAGTTACGAGACAGATACGCAGTATTTT. The V call is TRBV3-1 (or the pseudogene TRBV3-2), the J call TRBJ2-3; D perhaps matches TRBD1 (6 bases). Germline CDR1 reads LGHDT; CDR2 reads YNNKEL (reference sequence). V dropped 5 bases and J dropped 3 bases, with 15 bases sitting between them. The CDR3 consists of 15 residues.

The chain joins TRBV7-9 to TRBJ1-4; D is ambiguous. The ends were cut back, 1 base at V and 0 bases at J, with 9 bases in the middle. This CDR3 spans 16 amino acids. CDR1 is SEHNR, CDR2 FQNEAQ, per germline (reference sequence). The CDR3 here is CASSLVRSTTNEKLFF. The CDR3 DNA reads as TGTGCCAGCAGCTTAGTAAGGTCTACAACTAATGAAAAACTGTTTTTT.

The V gene is TRBV2, the J gene TRBJ2-1; D may match TRBD1 or TRBD2 (5 bases each). V was trimmed by 3 bases and J by 4 bases, leaving 10 bases between them. The CDR3 is made up of 14 amino acids. Germline CDR1 reads SNHLY; CDR2 reads FYNNEI. The CDR3 DNA reads TGTGCCAGCAGTGACCAGGGACGGTACAATGAGCAGTTCTTC. Its translation: CASSDQGRYNEQFF.

The genes are TRBV28 and TRBJ2-7; 7 positions agree with TRBD1. Germline V gene sequence: CDR1 MDHEN, CDR2 SYDVKM. V was clipped by 6 bases and J by 3 bases; unmatched bases: 11. The CDR3 is 15 residues long. The CDR3 here is CASRVYRGVDYEQYF. The CDR3 nucleotides are TGTGCCAGCAGGGTATACAGGGGAGTCGACTACGAGCAGTACTTC.

Only one count was recorded for this clone. The chain uses TRBV3-1 (or the pseudogene TRBV3-2) and TRBJ1-5; possible D gene TRBD1, 5 bases. V shed 4 bases and J shed 4 bases, with 14 bases lying between them. Germline V gene sequence: CDR1 LGHDT, CDR2 YNNKEL (reference sequence). CDR3 length equals 15 residues. The CDR3 sequence: CASSLGRDGNQPQHF. CDR3 nucleotide sequence: TGTGCCAGCAGCCTCGGAAGGGACGGGAATCAGCCCCAGCATTTT.

The chain combines TRBV2 with TRBJ2-7; 8 bases are a match to TRBD1. The CDR3 runs 15 residues. V dropped 3 bases and J dropped 4; count of bases not matched to a gene: 8. Germline V gene data show CDR1 as SNHLY and CDR2 as FYNNEI. In DNA, the CDR3 is TGTGCCAGCAGTGACAACCGGGACAGGCTATACGAGCAGTACTTC. Encoded protein: CASSDNRDRLYEQYF. Variable domain in full (rest from reference TRBV2 and TRBJ2-7): EPEVTQTPSHQVTQMGQEVILRCVPISNHLYFYWYRQILGQKVEFLVSFYNNEISEKSEIFDDQFSVERPDGSNFTLKIRSTKLEDSAMYFCASSDNRDRLYEQYFGPGTRLTVT.

The V call is TRBV7-6, the J call TRBJ2-7, with D perhaps matching TRBD1 or TRBD2 (7 bases each). The germline V gene encodes CDR1 SGHVS and CDR2 FNYEAQ. The CDR3 is made up of 13 amino acids. V was clipped by 7 bases and J by 7 bases, with 17 bases between them. CDR3 protein: CASTPGGAWEQYF. CDR3 nucleotide sequence: TGTGCCAGCACTCCAGGGGGGGCGTGGGAGCAGTACTTC.

The chain combines TRBV13 with TRBJ1-6, with a weak D call TRBD1 (6 bases). V was trimmed by 3 bases and J by 7 bases, leaving 19 bases between them. Germline-derived CDR1 and CDR2 are PRHDT and FYEKMQ (reference sequence). The CDR3 runs 17 residues. In DNA form, the CDR3 reads TGTGCCAGCAGCTTGAGGGGGGCGAAAACAATAAATTCACCCCTCCACTTT. Translation: CASSLRGAKTINSPLHF.

This clone occurred a few times. The rearrangement uses TRBV6-5 and TRBJ2-7; 8 positions match TRBD1. Germline V CDR1 and CDR2: MNHEY, SVGAGI. V was pared by 7 bases and J by 6 bases, with 5 bases of the junction left unmatched. The CDR3 extends over 12 amino acids. The CDR3 protein is CASNDRGFEQYF. CDR3 coding DNA: TGTGCCAGCAACGACAGGGGTTTCGAGCAGTACTTC.

The chain employs TRBV28 and TRBJ1-1; D possibly corresponds to TRBD1 (5 bases). Per germline, CDR1 MDHEN and CDR2 SYDVKM. This CDR3 contains 14 residues. Trimming stripped 2 bases from V and 0 bases from J, with 7 bases between. Written as DNA, the CDR3 is TGTGCCAGCAGTTTAGGACAACTGAACACTGAAGCTTTCTTT. This encodes CASSLGQLNTEAFF.

This chain uses TRBV4-1 with TRBJ1-1; TRBD1 matches 7 bases. The CDR3 has 14 residues. Per the germline V gene, CDR1 is MGHRA and CDR2 is YSYEKL. With V trimmed by 6 bases and J by 3 bases, 7 bases remained unmatched. The CDR3 DNA reads TGCGCCAGCAGTTCGGACAGGAGGGACACTGAAGCTTTCTTT. Protein: CASSSDRRDTEAFF.

The chain uses TRBV7-6 and TRBJ1-2; D is ambiguous. Trimming shortened V by 1 base and J by 7 bases, and 13 bases separated the two germline ends. CDR3 length: 14 amino acids. Germline V gene lookup returns CDR1 SGHVS and CDR2 FNYEAQ. The CDR3, as DNA: TGTGCCAGCAGCTTAGGAACAGCCGATTCTGGCTACACCTTC. Its translation: CASSLGTADSGYTF.

The chain employs TRBV9 and TRBJ1-5; 10 nucleotides align to TRBD1. The germline V gene has CDR1 SGDLS and CDR2 YYNGEE. Unmatched junction bases numbered 2, after V lost 3 bases and J lost 5 bases. CDR3 size: 14 residues. The CDR3: CASSAGTGDQPQHF. The CDR3 coding sequence is TGTGCCAGCAGCGCCGGGACAGGGGATCAGCCCCAGCATTTT. Looking up the rest from reference TRBV9 and TRBJ1-5 gives the full variable domain: DSGVTQTPKHLITATGQRVTLRCSPRSGDLSVYWYQQSLDQGLQFLIQYYNGEERAKGNILERFSAQQFPDLHSELNLSSLELGDSALYFCASSAGTGDQPQHFGDGTRLSIL.

The chain has TRBV6-5 and TRBJ1-1; D uncertain. Germline V gene sequence: CDR1 MNHEY, CDR2 SVGAGI. The V end lost 2 bases, the J end lost 3 bases, and 10 bases lay between the germline ends. The CDR3 spans 14 residues. CDR3 in amino acids: CASSYTDGDTEAFF. CDR3 bases: TGTGCCAGCAGTTACACCGACGGGGACACTGAAGCTTTCTTT.